A selection of T cell receptor beta chains follows, all from one sample in a study of blood T cell repertoires in COVID-19. Clones were read by immunoSEQ multiplex PCR, and TCRdb kept only the in-frame ones, dropping some. The table records roughly 210,000 clones, 80% to 90% of them present only once. The sequencing input was peripheral blood. Receptors were obtained from a woman older than 75 with COVID-19, enrolled during active disease. Both conserved end residues are part of each CDR3. The D gene is left open where the match is weak. Where a row states a size, it is once, few, many or the class of an expanded clone; other rows omit it.

>TRBV11-2|TRBJ2-5|few|TRBD2
CASSFWTSGVKTQYF
TGTGCCAGCAGCTTTTGGACTAGCGGGGTTAAGACCCAGTACTTC
>TRBV10-3|TRBJ1-1|.|.
CAITGTPDTEAFF
TGTGCCATCACTGGGACACCCGACACTGAAGCTTTCTTT
>TRBV19|TRBJ2-1|once|TRBD2
CASSVTSGEYNEQFF
TGTGCCAGTAGTGTTACTAGCGGGGAGTACAATGAGCAGTTCTTC
>TRBV5-4|TRBJ1-3|.|TRBD1
CASSSRTGENTIYF
TGTGCCAGCAGCTCGCGGACAGGGGAAAACACCATATATTTT
>TRBV5-6|TRBJ1-2|once|.
CASSLGPNRADYGYTF
TGTGCCAGCAGCTTGGGTCCAAACAGGGCTGACTATGGCTACACCTTC
>TRBV9|TRBJ1-1|few|.
CASSPTGNTEAFF
TGTGCCAGCAGCCCGACAGGGAACACTGAAGCTTTCTTT
>TRBV6-5|TRBJ1-5|.|.
CASKAGGIRNQPQHF
TGTGCCAGCAAAGCGGGGGGGATCCGCAATCAGCCCCAGCATTTT
>TRBV7-9|TRBJ1-1|.|.
CASSPLGREAFF
TGTGCCAGCAGCCCACTCGGTCGGGAAGCTTTCTTT
>TRBV19|TRBJ1-2|.|TRBD1
CASSIGTVIGYTF
TGTGCCAGTAGTATCGGGACAGTTATTGGCTACACCTTC
>TRBV2|TRBJ1-2|once|TRBD1
CASSDRGQGGPYGYTF
TGTGCCAGCAGTGACCGCGGACAGGGGGGCCCCTATGGCTACACCTTC
>TRBV30|TRBJ2-1|once|TRBD2
CAWSVKRGGSYNEQFF
TGTGCCTGGAGTGTAAAGCGGGGGGGCTCCTACAATGAGCAGTTCTTC
>TRBV19|TRBJ1-5|.|TRBD1
CASSDRGPNQPQHF
TGTGCCAGTAGTGACAGGGGCCCCAATCAGCCCCAGCATTTT
>TRBV7-4|TRBJ2-5|.|.
CASSLEGRRYQETQYF
TGTGCCAGCAGCTTGGAGGGAAGGAGGTACCAAGAGACCCAGTACTTC
>TRBV28|TRBJ1-2|.|.
CASSSTGGYTF
TGTGCCAGCAGTTCAACAGGGGGCTACACCTTC
>TRBV3-1/TRBV3-2|TRBJ1-1|.|.
CASSPVQRGMNTEAFF
TGTGCCAGCAGCCCCGTGCAGCGGGGAATGAACACTGAAGCTTTCTTT
>TRBV19|TRBJ1-2|.|.
CASSRDSTVYGYTF
TGTGCCAGTAGTAGGGACTCGACGGTGTATGGCTACACCTTC
>TRBV15|TRBJ1-5|.|.
CATSSGGGYNQPQHF
TGTGCCACCAGCAGCGGGGGGGGCTACAATCAGCCCCAGCATTTT
>TRBV23-1|TRBJ1-2|.|TRBD1
CASSQSCTGQGGDGYTF
TGCGCCAGCAGTCAATCGTGTACAGGACAGGGTGGCGATGGCTACACCTTC
>TRBV7-9|TRBJ1-2|.|.
CASSLETSGYGYTF
TGTGCCAGCAGCTTAGAAACTAGCGGCTATGGCTACACCTTC
>TRBV7-9|TRBJ1-1|.|.
CASSPTGNTEAFF
TGTGCCAGCAGCCCGACAGGGAACACTGAAGCTTTCTTT
>TRBV10-2|TRBJ1-1|once|.
CASSSGMAEAFF
TGCGCCAGCTCCTCAGGTATGGCTGAAGCTTTCTTT
>TRBV2|TRBJ1-1|once|TRBD1
CASSALTGGGEAFF
TGTGCCAGCAGTGCCCTAACAGGGGGCGGTGAAGCTTTCTTT
>TRBV5-4|TRBJ1-2|.|.
CASSESGRHYGYTF
TGTGCCAGCAGTGAGTCAGGGAGGCACTATGGCTACACCTTC
>TRBV15|TRBJ1-4|.|.
CATSRHAGNEKLFF
TGTGCCACCAGCAGGCACGCCGGTAATGAAAAACTGTTTTTT
>TRBV19|TRBJ2-3|.|.
CASSGRGRGADTQYF
TGTGCCAGTTCAGGGCGGGGGCGAGGCGCAGATACGCAGTATTTT
>TRBV7-9|TRBJ1-6|.|TRBD1
CASSRTGETSPLHF
TGTGCCAGCAGCCGGACAGGGGAAACTTCACCCCTCCACTTT
>TRBV2|TRBJ2-1|.|.
CASNPGTNYNEQFF
TGTGCCAGCAATCCCGGGACAAATTACAATGAGCAGTTCTTC
>TRBV3-1/TRBV3-2|TRBJ2-2|.|.
CASSQRGRTGELFF
TGTGCCAGCAGCCAAAGGGGCCGGACCGGGGAGCTGTTTTTT
>TRBV10-1|TRBJ2-2|.|.
CASSDSLTATGELFF
TGCGCCAGCAGTGATAGTCTGACAGCCACCGGGGAGCTGTTTTTT
>TRBV5-5|TRBJ1-6|.|.
CASSPQIGVNSPLHF
TGTGCCAGCAGCCCACAAATCGGGGTTAATTCACCCCTCCACTTT
>TRBV6-5|TRBJ2-3|.|.
CASSLQLAGQHTQYF
TGTGCCAGCAGTCTCCAATTAGCGGGACAGCATACGCAGTATTTT
>TRBV20-1|TRBJ2-1|.|TRBD1
CSVMRGLWKFF
TGCAGTGTTATGAGGGGGCTATGGAAGTTCTTC
>TRBV3-1/TRBV3-2|TRBJ1-2|.|.
CASSPTGFGYTF
TGTGCCAGCAGCCCGACAGGCTTCGGCTACACCTTC
>TRBV7-7|TRBJ2-3|.|.
CASSLGQITDTQYF
TGTGCCAGCAGCTTAGGACAAATCACAGATACGCAGTATTTT
>TRBV19|TRBJ1-3|.|.
CASRSFAWEQSSGNTIYF
TGTGCCAGTAGAAGTTTTGCGTGGGAGCAATCCTCTGGAAACACCATATATTTT
>TRBV7-6|TRBJ2-1|.|.
CASSPSTYNEQFF
TGTGCCAGCAGCCCGAGTACCTACAATGAGCAGTTCTTC
>TRBV19|TRBJ1-2|.|TRBD1
CASRLTGKDYGYTF
TGTGCCAGTAGATTGACAGGGAAGGACTATGGCTACACCTTC
>TRBV6-5|TRBJ1-6|.|TRBD1
CASSYSLDRDNSPLHF
TGTGCCAGCAGTTACTCCCTGGACAGGGACAATTCACCCCTCCACTTT
>TRBV21-1|TRBJ1-3|.|.
CASSKSPRGIGYSGNTIYF
TGTGCCAGCAGCAAAAGTCCCCGAGGGATAGGATACTCTGGAAACACCATATATTTT
>TRBV10-3|TRBJ1-1|.|TRBD1
CAISSGTGNLNTEAFF
TGTGCCATCAGCTCCGGGACAGGGAATTTGAACACTGAAGCTTTCTTT
>TRBV15|TRBJ1-4|once|.
CATSRDRSTEKLFF
TGTGCCACCAGCAGAGATCGGAGCACTGAAAAACTGTTTTTT
>TRBV2|TRBJ1-1|.|.
CASFLGQQSTEAFF
TGTGCCAGTTTCCTGGGACAACAAAGCACTGAAGCTTTCTTT
>TRBV27|TRBJ2-7|.|.
CASSLEGKAYEQYF
TGTGCCAGCAGTTTGGAGGGGAAGGCCTACGAGCAGTACTTC
>TRBV7-2|TRBJ1-1|.|.
CASSLWGRVTEAFF
TGTGCCAGCAGCTTATGGGGGCGCGTCACTGAAGCTTTCTTT
>TRBV19|TRBJ1-1|.|.
CASSIAGREIGLMNTEAFF
TGTGCCAGTAGTATAGCTGGGCGCGAGATCGGACTAATGAACACTGAAGCTTTCTTT
>TRBV6-5|TRBJ2-7|.|TRBD1
CASSYSTGGGRHEQYF
TGTGCCAGCAGTTACAGTACAGGGGGCGGTCGGCACGAGCAGTACTTC
>TRBV28|TRBJ2-1|.|.
CAIHRVGEQFF
TGTGCCATCCACAGGGTAGGCGAGCAGTTCTTC
>TRBV27|TRBJ2-3|.|.
CACAAGPTTQYF
TGTGCCTGCGCCGCAGGTCCCACCACGCAGTATTTT
>TRBV15|TRBJ2-3|.|.
CATSRDSTDTQYF
TGTGCCACCAGCAGAGACTCCACAGATACGCAGTATTTT
>TRBV20-1|TRBJ2-1|.|.
CSVWSVNEQFF
TGCAGTGTATGGAGCGTCAATGAGCAGTTCTTC
>TRBV7-9|TRBJ1-1|.|.
CASSDSFGGAFF
TGTGCCAGCTCCGATTCATTTGGAGGAGCTTTCTTT
>TRBV5-1|TRBJ1-6|.|.
CASSLGGGNNSPLHF
TGCGCCAGCAGCTTGGGGGGAGGGAATAATTCACCCCTCCACTTT
>TRBV27|TRBJ2-3|.|.
CASSTGGRPTDTQYF
TGTGCCAGCAGTACCGGAGGGCGACCCACAGATACGCAGTATTTT
>TRBV13|TRBJ1-1|.|.
CASSFRGEAFF
TGTGCCAGCAGCTTTCGGGGTGAAGCTTTCTTT
>TRBV7-2|TRBJ1-2|.|.
CASSLFGAANYGYTF
TGTGCCAGCAGCTTATTTGGGGCAGCTAACTATGGCTACACCTTC
>TRBV6-2/TRBV6-3|TRBJ2-7|.|TRBD1
CASSLDRSIYEQYF
TGTGCCAGCAGTTTGGACAGGTCTATCTACGAGCAGTACTTC
>TRBV6-6|TRBJ1-2|.|TRBD1
CASSPLPGQGNYGYTF
TGTGCCAGCAGTCCCTTACCGGGACAGGGGAACTATGGCTACACCTTC
>TRBV12-3/TRBV12-4|TRBJ1-2|.|.
CASSFQDYGYTF
TGTGCCAGCAGTTTTCAGGACTATGGCTACACCTTC
>TRBV6-1|TRBJ1-1|.|TRBD1
CASSQPQGGNTEAFF
TGTGCCAGCAGCCAACCACAGGGGGGGAACACTGAAGCTTTCTTT